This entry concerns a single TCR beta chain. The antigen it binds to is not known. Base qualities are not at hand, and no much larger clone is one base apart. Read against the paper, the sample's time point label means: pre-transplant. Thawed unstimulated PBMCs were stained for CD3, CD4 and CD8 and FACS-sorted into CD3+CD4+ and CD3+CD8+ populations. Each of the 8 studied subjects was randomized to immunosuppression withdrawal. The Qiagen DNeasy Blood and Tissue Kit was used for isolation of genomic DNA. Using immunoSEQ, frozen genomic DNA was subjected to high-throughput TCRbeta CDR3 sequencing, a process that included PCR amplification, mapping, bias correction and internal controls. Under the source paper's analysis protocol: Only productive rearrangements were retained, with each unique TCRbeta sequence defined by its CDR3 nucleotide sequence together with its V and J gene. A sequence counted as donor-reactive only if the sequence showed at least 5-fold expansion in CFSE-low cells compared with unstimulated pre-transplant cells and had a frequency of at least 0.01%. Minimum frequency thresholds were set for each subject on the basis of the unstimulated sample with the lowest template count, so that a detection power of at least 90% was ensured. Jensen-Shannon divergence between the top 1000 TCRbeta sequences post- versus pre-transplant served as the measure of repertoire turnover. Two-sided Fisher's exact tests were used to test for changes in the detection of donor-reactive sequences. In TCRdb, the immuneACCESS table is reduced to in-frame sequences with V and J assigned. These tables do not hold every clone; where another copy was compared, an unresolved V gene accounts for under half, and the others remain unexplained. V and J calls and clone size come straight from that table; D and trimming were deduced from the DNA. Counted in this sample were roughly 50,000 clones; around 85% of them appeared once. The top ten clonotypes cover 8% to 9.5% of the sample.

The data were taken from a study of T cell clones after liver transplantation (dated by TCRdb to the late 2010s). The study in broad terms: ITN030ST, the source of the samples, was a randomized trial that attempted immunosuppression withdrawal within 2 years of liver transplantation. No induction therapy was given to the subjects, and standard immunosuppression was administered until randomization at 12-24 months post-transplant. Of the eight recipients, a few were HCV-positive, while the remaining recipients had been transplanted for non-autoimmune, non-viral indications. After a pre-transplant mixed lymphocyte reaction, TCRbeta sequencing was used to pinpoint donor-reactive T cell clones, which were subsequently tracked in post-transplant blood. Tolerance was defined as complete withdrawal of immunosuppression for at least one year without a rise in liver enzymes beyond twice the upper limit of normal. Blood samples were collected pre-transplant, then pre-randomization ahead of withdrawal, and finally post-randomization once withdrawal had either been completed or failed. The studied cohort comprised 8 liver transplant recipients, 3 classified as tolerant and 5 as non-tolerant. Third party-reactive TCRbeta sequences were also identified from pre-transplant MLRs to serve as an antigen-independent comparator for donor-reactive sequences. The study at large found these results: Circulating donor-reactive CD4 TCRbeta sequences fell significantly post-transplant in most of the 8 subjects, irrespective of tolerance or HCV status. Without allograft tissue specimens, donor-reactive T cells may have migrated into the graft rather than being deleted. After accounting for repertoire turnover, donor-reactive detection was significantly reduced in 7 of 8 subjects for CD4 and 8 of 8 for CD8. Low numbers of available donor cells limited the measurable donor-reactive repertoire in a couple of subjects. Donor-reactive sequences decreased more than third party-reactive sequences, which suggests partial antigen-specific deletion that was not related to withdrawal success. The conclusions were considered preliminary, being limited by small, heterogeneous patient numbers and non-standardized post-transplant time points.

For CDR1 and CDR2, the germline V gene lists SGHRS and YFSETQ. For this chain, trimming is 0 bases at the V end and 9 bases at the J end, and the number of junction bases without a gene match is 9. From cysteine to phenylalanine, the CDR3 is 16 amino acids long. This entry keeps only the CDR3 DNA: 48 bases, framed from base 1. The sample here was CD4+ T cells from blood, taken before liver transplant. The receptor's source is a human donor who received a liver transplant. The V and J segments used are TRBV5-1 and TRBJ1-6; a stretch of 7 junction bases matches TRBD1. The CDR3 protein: CASSLESGGSSSPLHF. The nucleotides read TGCGCCAGCAGCTTGGAATCAGGGGGGTCGAGTTCACCCCTCCACTTT.